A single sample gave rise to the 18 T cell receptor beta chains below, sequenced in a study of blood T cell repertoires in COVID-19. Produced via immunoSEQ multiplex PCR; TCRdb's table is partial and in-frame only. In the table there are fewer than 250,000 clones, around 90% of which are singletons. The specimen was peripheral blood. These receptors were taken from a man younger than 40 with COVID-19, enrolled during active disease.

The CDR3 here is CASSFNRGNSPLHF. The CDR3 coding sequence is TGCGCCAGCAGCTTTAACAGGGGAAATTCACCCCTCCACTTT. The genes are TRBV5-1 and TRBJ1-6, with 7 bases aligning to TRBD1. Germline loops: CDR1 SGHRS, CDR2 YFSETQ. The CDR3 runs to 14 residues. After removal of 2 bases from V and 7 bases from J, the junction contained 3 bases not matched to a gene.

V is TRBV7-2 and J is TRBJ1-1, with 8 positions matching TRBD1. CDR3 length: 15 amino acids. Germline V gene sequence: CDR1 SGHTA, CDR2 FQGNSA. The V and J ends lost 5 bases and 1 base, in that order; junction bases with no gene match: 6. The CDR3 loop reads CASSTTGTGNTEAFF. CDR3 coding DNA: TGTGCCAGCAGCACTACAGGGACAGGGAACACTGAAGCTTTCTTT. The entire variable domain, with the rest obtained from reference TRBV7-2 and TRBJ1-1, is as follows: GAGVSQSPSNKVTEKGKDVELRCDPISGHTALYWYRQSLGQGLEFLIYFQGNSAPDKSGLPSDRFSAERTGGSVSTLTIQRTQQEDSAVYLCASSTTGTGNTEAFFGQGTRLTVV.

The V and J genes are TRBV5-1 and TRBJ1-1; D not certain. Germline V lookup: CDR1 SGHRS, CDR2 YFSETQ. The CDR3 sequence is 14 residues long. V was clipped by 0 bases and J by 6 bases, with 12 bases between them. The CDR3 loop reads CASSLGPGGAEAFF. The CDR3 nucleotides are TGCGCCAGCAGCTTGGGGCCCGGCGGGGCTGAAGCTTTCTTT.

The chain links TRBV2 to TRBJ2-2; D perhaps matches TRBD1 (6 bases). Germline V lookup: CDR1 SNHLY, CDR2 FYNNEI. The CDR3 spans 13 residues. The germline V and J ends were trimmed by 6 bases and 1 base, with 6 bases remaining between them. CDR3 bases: TGTGCCAGCAGGACAGGGAACACCGGGGAGCTGTTTTTT. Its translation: CASRTGNTGELFF. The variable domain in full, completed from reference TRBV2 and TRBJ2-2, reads EPEVTQTPSHQVTQMGQEVILRCVPISNHLYFYWYRQILGQKVEFLVSFYNNEISEKSEIFDDQFSVERPDGSNFTLKIRSTKLEDSAMYFCASRTGNTGELFFGEGSRLTVL.

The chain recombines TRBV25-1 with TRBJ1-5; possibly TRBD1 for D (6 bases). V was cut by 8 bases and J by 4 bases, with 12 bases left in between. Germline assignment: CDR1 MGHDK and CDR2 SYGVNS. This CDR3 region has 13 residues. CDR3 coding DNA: TGTGCCAGCGGGGGGGACAAGAATCAGCCCCAGCATTTT. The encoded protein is CASGGDKNQPQHF.

CDR3 in amino acids: CASSGQTTAKSEAFF. The CDR3 bases are TGCGCCAGCTCGGGACAGACTACTGCTAAATCTGAAGCTTTCTTT. The chain joins TRBV10-2 to TRBJ1-1; 7 bases align to TRBD1. V shed 8 bases, J shed 6 bases, and the junction held 15 bases outside the gene matches. The V gene's germline CDR1 is WSHSY and CDR2 SAAADI. CDR3 length: 15 residues.

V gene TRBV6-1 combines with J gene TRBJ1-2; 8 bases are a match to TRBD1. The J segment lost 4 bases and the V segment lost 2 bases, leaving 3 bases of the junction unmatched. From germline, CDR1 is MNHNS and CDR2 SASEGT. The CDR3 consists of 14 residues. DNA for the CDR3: TGTGCCAGCAGTGAAATGGGACAGGCCTATGGCTACACCTTC. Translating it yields CASSEMGQAYGYTF.

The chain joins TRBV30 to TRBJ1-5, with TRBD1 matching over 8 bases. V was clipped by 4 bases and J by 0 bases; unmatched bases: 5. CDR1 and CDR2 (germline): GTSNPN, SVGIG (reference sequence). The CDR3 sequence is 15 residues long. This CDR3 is CAWTTGGYSNQPQHF. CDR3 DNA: TGTGCCTGGACCACAGGGGGATATAGCAATCAGCCCCAGCATTTT.

The DNA of the CDR3 is TGCGCCAGCAGTGAGAGGACAGGGTCCCTGGATGGCTACACCTTC. Encoded protein: CASSERTGSLDGYTF. The V gene is TRBV10-1, the J gene TRBJ1-2; 8 positions agree with TRBD1. Trimming at V came to 2 bases and at J to 6 bases, leaving 8 bases not matched to a gene. Per the germline V gene, CDR1 is WNHNN and CDR2 is SYGVQD (reference sequence). The length of the CDR3 is 15 residues.

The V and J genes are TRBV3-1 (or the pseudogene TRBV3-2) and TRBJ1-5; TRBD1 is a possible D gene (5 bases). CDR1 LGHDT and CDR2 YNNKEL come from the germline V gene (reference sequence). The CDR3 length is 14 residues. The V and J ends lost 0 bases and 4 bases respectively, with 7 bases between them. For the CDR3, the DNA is TGTGCCAGCAGCCAAGACAGGGAAAATCAGCCCCAGCATTTT. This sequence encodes CASSQDRENQPQHF.

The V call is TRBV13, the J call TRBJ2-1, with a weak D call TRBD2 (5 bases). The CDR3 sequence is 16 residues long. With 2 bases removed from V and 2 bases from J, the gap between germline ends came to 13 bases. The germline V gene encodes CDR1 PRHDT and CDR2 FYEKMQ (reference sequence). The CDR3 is CASSLRSGDPYNEQFF. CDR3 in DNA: TGTGCCAGCAGCTTACGGAGCGGAGACCCCTACAATGAGCAGTTCTTC.

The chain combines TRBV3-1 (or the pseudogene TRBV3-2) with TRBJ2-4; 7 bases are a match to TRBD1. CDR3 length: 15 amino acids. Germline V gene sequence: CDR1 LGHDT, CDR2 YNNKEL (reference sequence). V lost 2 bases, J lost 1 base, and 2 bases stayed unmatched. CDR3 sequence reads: CASSQRRGAKNIQYF. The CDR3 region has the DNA TGTGCCAGCAGCCAACGCAGGGGGGCCAAAAACATTCAGTACTTC.

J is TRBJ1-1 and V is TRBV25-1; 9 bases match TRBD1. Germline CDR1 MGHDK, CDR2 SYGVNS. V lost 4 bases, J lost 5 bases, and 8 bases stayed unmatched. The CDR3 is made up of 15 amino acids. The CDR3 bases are TGTGCCAGCAGTGTTAACAGGGGGCGAGGGACTGAAGCTTTCTTT. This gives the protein CASSVNRGRGTEAFF.

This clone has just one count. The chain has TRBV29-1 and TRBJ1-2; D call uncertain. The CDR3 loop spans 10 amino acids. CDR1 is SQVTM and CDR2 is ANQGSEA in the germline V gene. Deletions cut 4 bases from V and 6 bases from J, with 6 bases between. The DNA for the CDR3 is TGCAGCGTTGCCACAGATGGCTACACCTTC. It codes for CSVATDGYTF.

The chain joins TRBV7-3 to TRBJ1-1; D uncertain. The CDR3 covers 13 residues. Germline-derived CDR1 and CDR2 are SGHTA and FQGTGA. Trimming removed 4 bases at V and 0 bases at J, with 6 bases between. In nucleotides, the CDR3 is TGTGCCAGCAGCTCACAGATGAACACTGAAGCTTTCTTT. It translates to CASSSQMNTEAFF. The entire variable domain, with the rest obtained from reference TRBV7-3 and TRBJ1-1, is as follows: GAGVSQTPSNKVTEKGKYVELRCDPISGHTALYWYRQSLGQGPEFLIYFQGTGAADDSGLPNDRFFAVRPEGSVSTLKIQRTERGDSAVYLCASSSQMNTEAFFGQGTRLTVV.

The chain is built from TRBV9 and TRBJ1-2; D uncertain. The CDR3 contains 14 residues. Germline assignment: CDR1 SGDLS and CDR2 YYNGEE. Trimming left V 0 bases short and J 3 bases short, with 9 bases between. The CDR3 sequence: CASSVGAGDYGYTF. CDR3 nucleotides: TGTGCCAGCAGCGTAGGGGCAGGCGACTATGGCTACACCTTC.

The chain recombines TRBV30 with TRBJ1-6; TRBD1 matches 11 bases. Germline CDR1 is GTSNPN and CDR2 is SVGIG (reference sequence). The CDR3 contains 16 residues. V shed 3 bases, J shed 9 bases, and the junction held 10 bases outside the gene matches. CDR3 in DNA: TGTGCCTGGAGGCCTGGGACAGGGGGTTCAAGTTCACCCCTCCACTTT. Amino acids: CAWRPGTGGSSSPLHF.

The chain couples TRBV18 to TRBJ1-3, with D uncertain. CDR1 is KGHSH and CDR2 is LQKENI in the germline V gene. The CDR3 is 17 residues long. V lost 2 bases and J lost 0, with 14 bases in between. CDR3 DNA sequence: TGTGCCAGCTCACCATTCCTCGGGCGGGACTCTGGAAACACCATATATTTT. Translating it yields CASSPFLGRDSGNTIYF.